This T cell receptor beta chain was recovered during a study of human CD8 memory T cell subsets. General study points: For stem-like memory and precursor exhausted T cells, diversity was similarly high, which was not true of effector memory cells. Stem-like memory and precursor exhausted T cell repertoires showed minimal mutual overlap.

UMI-labeled 5' RACE was used to make TCR beta libraries. Using the 5' RACE reads, TCRdb records one entry per CDR3 protein without DNA. The sample's table shows roughly 3,700 distinct CDR3 sequences. As for this clonotype: What it recognizes is unknown.

Germline loops: CDR1 MNHEY, CDR2 SMNVEV (reference sequence). The CDR3 covers 12 residues. This clonotype was sampled from a human donor in good health. The sequencing input was CD8+ effector memory T cells (TEM) sorted from PBMCs. Subset noted: effector memory CD8 T cells, CCR7- CD45RO+ CD95+. V gene TRBV27 combines with J gene TRBJ2-2. Here the CDR3 reads CASSLITGELFF.